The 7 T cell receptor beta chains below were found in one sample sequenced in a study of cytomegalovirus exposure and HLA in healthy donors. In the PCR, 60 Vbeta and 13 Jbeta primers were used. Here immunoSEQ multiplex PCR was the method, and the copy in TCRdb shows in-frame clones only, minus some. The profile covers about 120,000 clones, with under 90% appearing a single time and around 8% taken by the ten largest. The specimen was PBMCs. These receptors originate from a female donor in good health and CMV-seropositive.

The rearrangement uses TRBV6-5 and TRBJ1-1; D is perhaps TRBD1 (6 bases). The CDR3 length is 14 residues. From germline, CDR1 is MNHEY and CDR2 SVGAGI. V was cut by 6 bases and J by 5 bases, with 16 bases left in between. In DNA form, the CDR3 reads TGTGCCAGCAGCCGCCCCGACAGGCCAACTGAAGCTTTCTTT. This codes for CASSRPDRPTEAFF.

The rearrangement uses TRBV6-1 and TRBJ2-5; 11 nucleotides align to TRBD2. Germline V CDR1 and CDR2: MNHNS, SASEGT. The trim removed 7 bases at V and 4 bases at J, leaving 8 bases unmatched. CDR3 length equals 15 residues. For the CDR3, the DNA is TGTGCCAGCACCCTAGCGGGGGGCGTGGGAGAGACCCAGTACTTC. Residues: CASTLAGGVGETQYF.

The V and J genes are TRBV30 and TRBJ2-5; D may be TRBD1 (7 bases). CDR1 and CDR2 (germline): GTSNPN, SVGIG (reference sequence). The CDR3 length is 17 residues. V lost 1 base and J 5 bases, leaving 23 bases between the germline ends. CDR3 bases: TGTGCCTGGAGTGCATCAAAGACAGGGCGAAGCGGGGAGACCCAGTACTTC. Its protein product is CAWSASKTGRSGETQYF. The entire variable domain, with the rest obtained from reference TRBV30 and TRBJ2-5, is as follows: SQTIHQWPATLVQPVGSPLSLECTVEGTSNPNLYWYRQAAGRGLQLLFYSVGIGQISSEVPQNLSASRPQDRQFILSSKKLLLSDSGFYLCAWSASKTGRSGETQYFGPGTRLLVL.

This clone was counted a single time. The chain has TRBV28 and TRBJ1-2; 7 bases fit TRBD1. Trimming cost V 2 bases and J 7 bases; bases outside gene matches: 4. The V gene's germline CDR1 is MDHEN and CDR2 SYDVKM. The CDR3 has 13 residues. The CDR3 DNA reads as TGTGCCAGCAGTTTACGAAGGGGGCGTGGCTACACCTTC. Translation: CASSLRRGRGYTF.

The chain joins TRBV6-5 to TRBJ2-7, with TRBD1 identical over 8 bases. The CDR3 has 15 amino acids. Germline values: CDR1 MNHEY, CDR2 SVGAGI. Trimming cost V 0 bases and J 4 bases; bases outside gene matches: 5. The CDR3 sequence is CASSYSTGGVYEQYF. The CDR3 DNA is TGTGCCAGCAGTTACTCTACAGGGGGTGTGTACGAGCAGTACTTC.

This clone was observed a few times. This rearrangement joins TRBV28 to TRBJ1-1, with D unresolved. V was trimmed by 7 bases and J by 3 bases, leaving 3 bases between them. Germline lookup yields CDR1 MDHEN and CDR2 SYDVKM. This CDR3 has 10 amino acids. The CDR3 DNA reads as TGTGCCAGCATCGACACTGAAGCTTTCTTT. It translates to CASIDTEAFF.

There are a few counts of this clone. The CDR3 region is CFTGTQTEAFF. The CDR3, as DNA: TGTTTTACCGGGACACAGACTGAAGCTTTCTTT. This chain joins TRBV28 and TRBJ1-1, with TRBD1 as a possible D gene (6 bases). The germline V gene has CDR1 MDHEN and CDR2 SYDVKM. The CDR3 totals 11 residues.